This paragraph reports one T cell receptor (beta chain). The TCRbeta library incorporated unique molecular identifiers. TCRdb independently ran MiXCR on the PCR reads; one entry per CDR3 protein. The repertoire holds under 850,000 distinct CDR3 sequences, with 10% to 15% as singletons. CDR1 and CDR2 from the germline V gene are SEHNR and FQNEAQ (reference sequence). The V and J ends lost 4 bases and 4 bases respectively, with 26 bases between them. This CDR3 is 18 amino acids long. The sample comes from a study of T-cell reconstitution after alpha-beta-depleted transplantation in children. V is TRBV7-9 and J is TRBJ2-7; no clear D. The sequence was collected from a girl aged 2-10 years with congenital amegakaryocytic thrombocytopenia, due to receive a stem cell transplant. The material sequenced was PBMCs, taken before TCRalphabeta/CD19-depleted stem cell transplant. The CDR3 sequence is CASSSPQEKTSPIYEQYF. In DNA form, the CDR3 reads TGTGCCAGCAGCTCTCCCCAAGAGAAGACATCCCCCATATACGAGCAGTACTTC.